This T cell receptor beta chain was sequenced for a study of OX40 agonist ivuxolimab in advanced cancers. Overall study context: An agonistic human IgG2 monoclonal antibody against OX40 (CD134) was given.

Study observations and caveats: More expanded clones were found, on average, in CD8+ than in CD4+ T cells.

This CDR3 spans 12 amino acids. The V end lost 5 bases, the J end lost 11 bases, and 15 bases lay between the germline ends. CDR1 is SGHVS and CDR2 is FQNEAQ in the germline V gene. Clones were sequenced by immunoSEQ multiplex PCR, and TCRdb holds only the in-frame ones, with some missing. The data hold tens of thousands of clones, with about 79% observed a single time. Note on this clone: No antigen is known for it.

The sequencing here drew on CD4+ or CD8+ T cells sorted from blood, taken in a trial of the OX40 agonist ivuxolimab. The clonotype comes from an adult with an advanced solid tumor such as melanoma, head and neck, liver or kidney cancer. The V and J genes are TRBV7-8 and TRBJ1-1, with TRBD1 as a possible D gene (5 bases). The CDR3 DNA follows: TGTGCCAGCAGCCTAATCGGGGCGCGGGCTTTCTTT. Encoded protein: CASSLIGARAFF.